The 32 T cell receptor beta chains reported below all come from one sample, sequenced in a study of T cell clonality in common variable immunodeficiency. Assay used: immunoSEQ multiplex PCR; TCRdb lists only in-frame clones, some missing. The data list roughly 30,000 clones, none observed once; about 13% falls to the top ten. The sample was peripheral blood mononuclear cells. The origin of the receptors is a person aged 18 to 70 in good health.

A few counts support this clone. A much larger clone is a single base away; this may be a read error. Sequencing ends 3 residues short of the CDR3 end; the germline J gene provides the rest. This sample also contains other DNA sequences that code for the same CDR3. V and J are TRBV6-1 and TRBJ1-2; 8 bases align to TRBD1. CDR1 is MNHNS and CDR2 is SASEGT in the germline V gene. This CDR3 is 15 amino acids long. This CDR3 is CASSEAGGYDYGYTF. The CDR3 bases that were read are TGTGCCAGCAGTGAGGCAGGGGGCTACGACTATGGA.

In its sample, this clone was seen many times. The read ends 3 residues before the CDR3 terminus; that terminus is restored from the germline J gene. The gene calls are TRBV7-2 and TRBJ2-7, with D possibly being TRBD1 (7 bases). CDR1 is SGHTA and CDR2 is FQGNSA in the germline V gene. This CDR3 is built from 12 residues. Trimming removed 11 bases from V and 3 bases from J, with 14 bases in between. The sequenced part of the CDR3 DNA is TGTGCCTCCCAGGGGGGCAGCTACGAG. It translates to CASQGGSYE. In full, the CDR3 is CASQGGSYEQYF.

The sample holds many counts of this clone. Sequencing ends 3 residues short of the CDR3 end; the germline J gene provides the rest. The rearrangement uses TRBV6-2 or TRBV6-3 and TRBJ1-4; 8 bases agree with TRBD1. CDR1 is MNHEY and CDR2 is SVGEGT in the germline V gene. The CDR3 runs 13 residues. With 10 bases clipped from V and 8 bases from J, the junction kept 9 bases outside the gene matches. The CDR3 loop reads CATARGRGEKLFF. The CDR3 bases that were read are TGTGCCACAGCCAGGGGGCGAGGAGAAAAA.

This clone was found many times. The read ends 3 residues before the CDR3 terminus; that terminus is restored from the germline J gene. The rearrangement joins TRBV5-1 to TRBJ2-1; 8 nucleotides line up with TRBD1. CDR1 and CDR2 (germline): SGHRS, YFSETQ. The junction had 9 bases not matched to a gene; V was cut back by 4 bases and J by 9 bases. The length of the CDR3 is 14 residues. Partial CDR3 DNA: TGCGCCAGCAGCCCGCGGGGACAGGCAGCTGAG. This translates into CASSPRGQAAE. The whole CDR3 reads CASSPRGQAAEQFF.

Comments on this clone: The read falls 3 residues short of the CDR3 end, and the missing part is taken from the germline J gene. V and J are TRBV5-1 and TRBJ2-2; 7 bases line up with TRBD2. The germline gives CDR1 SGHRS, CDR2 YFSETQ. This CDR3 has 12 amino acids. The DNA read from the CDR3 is TGCGCCAGCCGGGGGACTAATGAAAAG. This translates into CASRGTNEK. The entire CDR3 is CASRGTNEKLFF.

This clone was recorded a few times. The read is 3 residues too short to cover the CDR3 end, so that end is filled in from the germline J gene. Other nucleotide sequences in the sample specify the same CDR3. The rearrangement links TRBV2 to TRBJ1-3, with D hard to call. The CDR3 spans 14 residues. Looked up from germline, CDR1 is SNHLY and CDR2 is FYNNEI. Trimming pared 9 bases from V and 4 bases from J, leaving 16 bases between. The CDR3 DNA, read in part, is TGTGCCAGTAGCGAGGAACAGCTGGGAAACACC. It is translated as CASSEEQLGNT. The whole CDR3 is CASSEEQLGNTIYF.

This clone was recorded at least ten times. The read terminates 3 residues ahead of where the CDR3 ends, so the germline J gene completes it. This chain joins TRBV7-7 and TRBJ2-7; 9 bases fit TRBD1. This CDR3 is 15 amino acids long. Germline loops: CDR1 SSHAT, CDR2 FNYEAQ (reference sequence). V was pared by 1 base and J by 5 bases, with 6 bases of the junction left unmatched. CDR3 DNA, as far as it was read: TGTGCCAGCAGCTTAGGACAGGGGGAACCTGACGAG. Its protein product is CASSLGQGEPDE. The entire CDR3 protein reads CASSLGQGEPDEQYF.

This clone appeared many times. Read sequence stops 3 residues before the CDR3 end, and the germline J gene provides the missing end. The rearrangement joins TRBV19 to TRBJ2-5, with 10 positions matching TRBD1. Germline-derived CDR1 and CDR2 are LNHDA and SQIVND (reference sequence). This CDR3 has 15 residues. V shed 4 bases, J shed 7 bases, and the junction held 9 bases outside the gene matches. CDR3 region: CASSTNRDRGRTQYF. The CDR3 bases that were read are TGTGCCAGTAGTACGAACCGGGACAGGGGTAGGACC.

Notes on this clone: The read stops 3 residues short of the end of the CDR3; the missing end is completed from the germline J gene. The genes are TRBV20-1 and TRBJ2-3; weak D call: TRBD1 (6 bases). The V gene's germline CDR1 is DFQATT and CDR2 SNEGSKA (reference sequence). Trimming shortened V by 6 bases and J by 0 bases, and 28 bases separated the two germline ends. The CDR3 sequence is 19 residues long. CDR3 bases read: TGCAGTGCCACGCCTCTCTGGGGACGGACAGAACCTAGCACAGATACG. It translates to CSATPLWGRTEPSTDT. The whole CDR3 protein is CSATPLWGRTEPSTDTQYF.

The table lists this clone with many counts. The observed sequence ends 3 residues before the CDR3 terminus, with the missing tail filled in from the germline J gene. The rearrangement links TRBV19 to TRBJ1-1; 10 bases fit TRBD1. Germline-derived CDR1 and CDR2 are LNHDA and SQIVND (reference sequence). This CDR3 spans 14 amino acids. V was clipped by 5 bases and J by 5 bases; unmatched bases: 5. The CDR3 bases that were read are TGTGCCAGTAGTCCCTGGACAGGGGGAACTGAA. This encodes CASSPWTGGTE. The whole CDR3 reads CASSPWTGGTEAFF.

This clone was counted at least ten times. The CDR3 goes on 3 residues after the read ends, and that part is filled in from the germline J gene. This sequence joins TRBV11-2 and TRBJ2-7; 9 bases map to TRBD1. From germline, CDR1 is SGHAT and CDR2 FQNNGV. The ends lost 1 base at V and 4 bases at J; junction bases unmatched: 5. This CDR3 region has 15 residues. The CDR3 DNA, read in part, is TGTGCCAGCAGCTTAGGGCTACAGGGGGCTTACGAG. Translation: CASSLGLQGAYE. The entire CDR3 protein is CASSLGLQGAYEQYF. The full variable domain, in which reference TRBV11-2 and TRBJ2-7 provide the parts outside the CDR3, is EAGVAQSPRYKIIEKRQSVAFWCNPISGHATLYWYQQILGQGPKLLIQFQNNGVVDDSQLPKDRFSAERLKGVDSTLKIQPAKLEDSAVYLCASSLGLQGAYEQYFGPGTRLTVT.

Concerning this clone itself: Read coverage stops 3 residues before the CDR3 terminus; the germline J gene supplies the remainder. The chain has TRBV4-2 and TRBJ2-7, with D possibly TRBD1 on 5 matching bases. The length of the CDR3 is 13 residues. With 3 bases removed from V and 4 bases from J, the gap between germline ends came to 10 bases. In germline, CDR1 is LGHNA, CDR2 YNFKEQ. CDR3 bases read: TGTGCCAGCAGCCAGTATCAGGGTTACGAG. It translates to CASSQYQGYE. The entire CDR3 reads CASSQYQGYEQYF.

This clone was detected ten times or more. The CDR3 spells CASNLGRGYEQYF. The sequenced CDR3 bases are TGTGCCAGTAATTTGGGCAGGGGCTACGAG. The chain links TRBV19 to TRBJ2-7, with D maybe TRBD1 (6 bases). Read sequence stops 3 residues before the CDR3 end, and the germline J gene provides the missing end. V lost 7 bases and J 3 bases, leaving 13 bases between the germline ends. The CDR3 runs 13 residues. Germline lookup yields CDR1 LNHDA and CDR2 SQIVND (reference sequence).

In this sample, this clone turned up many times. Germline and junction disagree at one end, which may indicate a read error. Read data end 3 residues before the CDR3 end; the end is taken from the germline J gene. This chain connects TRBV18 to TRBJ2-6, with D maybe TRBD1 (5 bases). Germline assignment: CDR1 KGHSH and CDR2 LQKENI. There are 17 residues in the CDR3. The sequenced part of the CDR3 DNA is TGTGCCAGCTCATCACCTCGTCCAGGGTCTGGGGCCAACGTC. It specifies CASSSPRPGSGANV. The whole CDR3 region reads CASSSPRPGSGANVLTF.

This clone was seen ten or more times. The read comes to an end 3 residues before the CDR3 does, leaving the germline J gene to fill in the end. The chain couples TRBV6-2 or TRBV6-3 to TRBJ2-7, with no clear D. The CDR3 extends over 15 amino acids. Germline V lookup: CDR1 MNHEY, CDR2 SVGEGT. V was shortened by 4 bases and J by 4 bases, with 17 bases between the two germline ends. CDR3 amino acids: CASSWSGEIRYEQYF. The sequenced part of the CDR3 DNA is TGTGCCAGCAGTTGGTCCGGTGAGATACGGTACGAG.

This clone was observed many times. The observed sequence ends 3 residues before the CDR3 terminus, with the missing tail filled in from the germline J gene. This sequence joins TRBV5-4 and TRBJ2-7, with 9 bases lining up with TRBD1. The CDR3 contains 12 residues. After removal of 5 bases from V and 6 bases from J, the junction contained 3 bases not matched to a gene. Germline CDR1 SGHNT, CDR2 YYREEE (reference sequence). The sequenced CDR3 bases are TGTGCCAGCAGGACAGGGGGGTCCGAG. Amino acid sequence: CASRTGGSE. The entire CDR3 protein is CASRTGGSEQYF.

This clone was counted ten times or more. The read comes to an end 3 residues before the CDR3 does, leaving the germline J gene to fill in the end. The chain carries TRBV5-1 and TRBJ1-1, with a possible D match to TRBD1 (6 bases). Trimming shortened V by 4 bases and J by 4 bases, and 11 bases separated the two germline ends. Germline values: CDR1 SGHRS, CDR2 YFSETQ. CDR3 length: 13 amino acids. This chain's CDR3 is CASSLQGSTEAFF. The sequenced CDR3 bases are TGCGCCAGCAGCCTACAGGGAAGCACTGAA.

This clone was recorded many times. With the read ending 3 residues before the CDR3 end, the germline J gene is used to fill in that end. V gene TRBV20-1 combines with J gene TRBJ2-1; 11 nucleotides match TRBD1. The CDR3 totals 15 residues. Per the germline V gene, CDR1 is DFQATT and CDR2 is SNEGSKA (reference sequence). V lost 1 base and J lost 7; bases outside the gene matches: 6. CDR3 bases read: TGCAGTGCTAGAGGCCCGGGACAGGGGGTGAATGAG. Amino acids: CSARGPGQGVNE. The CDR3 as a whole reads CSARGPGQGVNEQFF.

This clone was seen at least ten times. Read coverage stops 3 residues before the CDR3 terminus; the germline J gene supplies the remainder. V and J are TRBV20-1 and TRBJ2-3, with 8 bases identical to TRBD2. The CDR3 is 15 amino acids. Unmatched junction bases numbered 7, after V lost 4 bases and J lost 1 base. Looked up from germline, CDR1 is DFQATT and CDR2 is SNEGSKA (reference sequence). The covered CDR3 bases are TGCAGTGCTACCCACGGGGGGGCCGGCACAGATACG. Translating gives CSATHGGAGTDT. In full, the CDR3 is CSATHGGAGTDTQYF.

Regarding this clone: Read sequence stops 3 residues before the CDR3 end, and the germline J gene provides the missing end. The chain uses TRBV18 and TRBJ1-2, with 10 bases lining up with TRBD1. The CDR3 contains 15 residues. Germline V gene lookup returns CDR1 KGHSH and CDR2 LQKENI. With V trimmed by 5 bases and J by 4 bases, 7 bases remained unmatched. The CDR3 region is CASSYGQGDLYGYTF. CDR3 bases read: TGTGCCAGCTCATACGGACAGGGGGACCTCTATGGC.

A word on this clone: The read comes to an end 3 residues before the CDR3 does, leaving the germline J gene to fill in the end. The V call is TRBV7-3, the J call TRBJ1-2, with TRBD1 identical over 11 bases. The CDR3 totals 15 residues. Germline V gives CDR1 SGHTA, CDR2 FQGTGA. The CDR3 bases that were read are TGTGCCAGCAGCGAATGGACAGGGGGCGGATTAGGC. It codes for CASSEWTGGGLG. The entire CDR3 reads CASSEWTGGGLGYTF.

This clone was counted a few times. The sequenced part of the CDR3 DNA is TGTGCCAGCAGTGACTCGACGGTTGGACAGGGGGCTTTTGAG. Translated: CASSDSTVGQGAFE. Given in full, the CDR3 is CASSDSTVGQGAFEQFF. The genes are TRBV6-4 and TRBJ2-1; 11 nucleotides agree with TRBD1. The observed sequence ends 3 residues before the CDR3 terminus, with the missing tail filled in from the germline J gene. The CDR3 is made up of 17 amino acids. CDR1 and CDR2 (germline): MRHNA, SNTAGT. V trimming: 0 bases; J trimming: 9 bases; junction bases outside the gene matches: 10.

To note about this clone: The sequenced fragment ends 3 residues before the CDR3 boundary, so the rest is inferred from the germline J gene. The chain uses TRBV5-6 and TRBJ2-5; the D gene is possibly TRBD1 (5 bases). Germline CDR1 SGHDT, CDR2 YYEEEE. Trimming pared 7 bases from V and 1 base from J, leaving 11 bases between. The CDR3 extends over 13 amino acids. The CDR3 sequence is CASGWGSQETQYF. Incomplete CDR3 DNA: TGTGCCAGCGGATGGGGCTCCCAAGAGACC.

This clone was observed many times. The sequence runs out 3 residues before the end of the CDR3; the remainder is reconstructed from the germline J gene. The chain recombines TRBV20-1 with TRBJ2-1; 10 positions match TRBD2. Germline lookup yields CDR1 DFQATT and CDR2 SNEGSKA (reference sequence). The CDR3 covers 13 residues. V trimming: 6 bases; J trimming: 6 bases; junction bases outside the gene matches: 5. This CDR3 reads CSAEGLAINEQFF. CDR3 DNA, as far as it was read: TGCAGTGCCGAGGGACTAGCGATCAATGAG.

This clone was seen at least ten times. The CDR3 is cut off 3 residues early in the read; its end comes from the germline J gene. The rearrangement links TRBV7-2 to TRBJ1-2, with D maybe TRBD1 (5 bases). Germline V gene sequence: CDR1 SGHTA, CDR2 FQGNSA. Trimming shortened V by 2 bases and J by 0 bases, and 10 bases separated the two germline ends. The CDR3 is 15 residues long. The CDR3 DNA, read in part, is TGTGCCAGCAGCTTATACACAGGTTCTAACTATGGC. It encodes CASSLYTGSNYG. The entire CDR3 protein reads CASSLYTGSNYGYTF.

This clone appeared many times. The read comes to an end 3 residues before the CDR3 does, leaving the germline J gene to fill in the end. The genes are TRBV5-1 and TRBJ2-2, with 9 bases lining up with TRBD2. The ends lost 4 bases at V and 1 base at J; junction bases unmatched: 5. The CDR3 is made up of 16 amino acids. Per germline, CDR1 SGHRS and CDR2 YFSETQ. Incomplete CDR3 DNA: TGCGCCAGCAGCACCCAGACTAGCGGGAACACCGGGGAG. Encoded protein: CASSTQTSGNTGE. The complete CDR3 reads CASSTQTSGNTGELFF.

Incomplete CDR3 DNA: TGTGCCAGCAGCTCGGGGGGGCGGAACGAG. Translating gives CASSSGGRNE. The CDR3 in its entirety is CASSSGGRNEQYF. This chain links TRBV5-6 with TRBJ2-7; 8 bases are a match to TRBD2. The read stops 3 residues short of the end of the CDR3; the missing end is completed from the germline J gene. The V and J ends lost 3 bases and 5 bases, in that order; junction bases with no gene match: 4. Germline V gene sequence: CDR1 SGHDT, CDR2 YYEEEE. This CDR3 has 13 amino acids.

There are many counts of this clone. Partial CDR3 DNA: TGTGCCAGCAGTTATAGGGCCCAGGGTCGGGAATATGGC. Protein sequence: CASSYRAQGREYG. The entire CDR3 protein reads CASSYRAQGREYGYTF. This sequence joins TRBV6-2 or TRBV6-3 and TRBJ1-2, with D possibly being TRBD1 (5 bases). With the read ending 3 residues before the CDR3 end, the germline J gene is used to fill in that end. The germline CDR1 and CDR2 sequences are MNHEY and SVGEGT. V lost 3 bases to trimming and J lost 5 bases, with 19 bases between them. The CDR3 length is 16 residues.

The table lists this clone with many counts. The sequenced part of the CDR3 DNA is TGCGCCAGCAGCTCGTCGGGGGGCGTCTATGGC. Translation: CASSSSGGVYG. The whole CDR3 protein reads CASSSSGGVYGYTF. The V call is TRBV5-1, the J call TRBJ1-2; D possibly corresponds to TRBD1 (6 bases). From the germline J gene comes the end of the CDR3, since the read stops 3 residues before it. The CDR3 is 14 residues long. The V gene lost 3 bases and the J gene lost 4 bases, with 13 bases spanning the gap. CDR1 SGHRS and CDR2 YFSETQ come from the germline V gene. The entire variable domain, with the rest obtained from reference TRBV5-1 and TRBJ1-2, is as follows: KAGVTQTPRYLIKTRGQQVTLSCSPISGHRSVSWYQQTPGQGLQFLFEYFSETQRNKGNFPGRFSGRQFSNSRSEMNVSTLELGDSALYLCASSSSGGVYGYTFGSGTRLTVV.

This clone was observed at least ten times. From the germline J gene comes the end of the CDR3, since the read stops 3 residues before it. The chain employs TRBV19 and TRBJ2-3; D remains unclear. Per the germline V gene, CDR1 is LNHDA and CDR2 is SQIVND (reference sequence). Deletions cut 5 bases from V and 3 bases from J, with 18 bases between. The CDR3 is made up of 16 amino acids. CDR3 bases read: TGTGCCAGTAGTCCCTCGCCGGGTCAAACTACAGATACG. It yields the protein CASSPSPGQTTDT. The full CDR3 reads CASSPSPGQTTDTQYF.

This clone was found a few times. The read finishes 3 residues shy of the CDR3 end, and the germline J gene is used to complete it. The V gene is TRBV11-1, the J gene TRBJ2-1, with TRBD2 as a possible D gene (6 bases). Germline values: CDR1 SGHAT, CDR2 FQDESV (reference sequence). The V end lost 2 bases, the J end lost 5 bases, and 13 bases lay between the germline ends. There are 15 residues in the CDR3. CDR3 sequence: CASSLTPSVNNEQFF. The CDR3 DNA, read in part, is TGTGCCAGCAGCTTAACGCCTAGCGTTAACAATGAG.

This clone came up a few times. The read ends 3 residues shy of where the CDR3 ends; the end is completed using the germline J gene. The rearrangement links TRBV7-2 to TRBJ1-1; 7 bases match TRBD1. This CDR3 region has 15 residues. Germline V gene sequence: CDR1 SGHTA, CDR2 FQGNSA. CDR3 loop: CASSTPGQTGVEAFF. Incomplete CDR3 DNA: TGTGCCAGCAGCACCCCGGGACAGACTGGGGTCGAA.